These 3 T cell receptor beta chains were sequenced from one sample in a study of shared clonotypes between healthy human individuals. The repertoire was sequenced with immunoSEQ multiplex PCR; TCRdb's copy has only in-frame clones and lacks some. The profile covers roughly 640,000 clones, with around 97% appearing a single time and approximately 0.057% taken by the ten largest. Sequencing input: naive CD4+ T cells sorted from blood. Subset specified: CD45RA+ positively selected. The receptors were sampled from a woman aged 25 to 45 in good health.

The chain couples TRBV9 to TRBJ2-7; TRBD2 matches 13 bases. This CDR3 has 18 amino acids. Trimming cost V 0 bases and J 2 bases; bases outside gene matches: 8. Germline V lookup: CDR1 SGDLS, CDR2 YYNGEE. CDR3 region: CASSVGGLAGVAAYEQYF. CDR3 sequence (DNA): TGTGCCAGCAGCGTAGGAGGACTAGCGGGAGTTGCCGCCTACGAGCAGTACTTC.

This clone showed up just once. The rearrangement links TRBV5-5 to TRBJ1-2, with TRBD1 matching over 8 bases. The CDR3 spans 15 residues. Germline assignment: CDR1 SGHKS and CDR2 YYEKEE (reference sequence). V gave up 0 bases and J gave up 8 bases; unmatched junction bases: 9. CDR3 sequence reads: CASSLARGQAGGYTF. The CDR3 DNA reads TGTGCCAGCAGCTTGGCCAGGGGGCAAGCGGGAGGCTACACCTTC.

The chain links TRBV19 to TRBJ2-5; D is uncertain. Trimming took 5 bases from V and 7 from J, leaving 8 bases between them. Germline-derived CDR1 and CDR2 are LNHDA and SQIVND (reference sequence). The CDR3 contains 11 residues. The CDR3 DNA reads as TGTGCCAGTAGTCCTGGGCGGACCCAGTACTTC. It codes for CASSPGRTQYF. The full variable domain, its missing parts supplied by reference TRBV19 and TRBJ2-5, is DGGITQSPKYLFRKEGQNVTLSCEQNLNHDAMYWYRQDPGQGLRLIYYSQIVNDFQKGDIAEGYSVSREKKESFPLTVTSAQKNPTAFYLCASSPGRTQYFGPGTRLLVL.